The rows below give T cell receptor beta chains drawn from one sample of a study of T-cell memory formation after mild COVID-19. TCRdb fed the 5' RACE reads into MiXCR, producing one record per CDR3 protein. This table has a few hundred thousand distinct CDR3 sequences, 20% to 25% appearing once. The sequencing input was PBMCs or a T cell subset sorted from them (not recorded which). The receptors come from a man aged 18 to 30 who had mild COVID-19 (a few samples of this study predate the infection). Cell type and time point are not known. Each CDR3 is given with its conserved first and last residue. Each record gives: D gene, J gene, clone size, V gene, CDR3 protein, CDR3 DNA. D genes are given only for firm matches. Clone sizes are given selectively: once, few, many, or a class where the clone is expanded.

d_gene: .
j_gene: TRBJ2-5
abundance: few
v_gene: TRBV5-1
CDR3aa: CASSLALSSGTQETQYF
CDR3nt: TGCGCCAGCAGCTTGGCCTTGTCGTCGGGGACCCAAGAGACCCAGTACTTC

d_gene: TRBD2
j_gene: TRBJ2-3
abundance: few
v_gene: TRBV20-1
CDR3aa: CSAGGASGVLTDTQYF
CDR3nt: TGCAGTGCTGGGGGGGCTAGCGGGGTCCTCACAGATACGCAGTATTTT

d_gene: TRBD1
j_gene: TRBJ2-2
abundance: few
v_gene: TRBV18
CDR3aa: CASSRAETRGRFLSNTGELFF
CDR3nt: TGTGCCAGCTCACGTGCGGAAACGAGGGGGCGGTTCTTGTCGAACACCGGGGAGCTGTTTTTT

d_gene: .
j_gene: TRBJ1-4
abundance: .
v_gene: TRBV7-9
CDR3aa: CASRAGDGPTNEKLFF
CDR3nt: TGTGCCAGCAGGGCAGGGGACGGTCCAACTAATGAAAAACTGTTTTTT

d_gene: TRBD1
j_gene: TRBJ1-5
abundance: few
v_gene: TRBV5-1
CDR3aa: CASRGGLDQPQHF
CDR3nt: TGCGCCAGCAGAGGGGGCCTCGATCAGCCCCAGCATTTT

d_gene: .
j_gene: TRBJ1-6
abundance: .
v_gene: TRBV25-1
CDR3aa: CASTAGGRSPLHF
CDR3nt: TGTGCCAGCACGGCAGGAGGACGCTCACCCCTCCACTTT

d_gene: .
j_gene: TRBJ2-1
abundance: few
v_gene: TRBV12-3/TRBV12-4
CDR3aa: CASSNPIGYRNEQFF
CDR3nt: TGTGCCAGCAGTAACCCTATAGGCTACCGGAATGAGCAGTTCTTC

d_gene: .
j_gene: TRBJ1-1
abundance: few
v_gene: TRBV5-1
CDR3aa: CASSLIPDEAFF
CDR3nt: TGCGCCAGCAGCTTGATTCCAGATGAAGCTTTCTTT

d_gene: .
j_gene: TRBJ1-1
abundance: few
v_gene: TRBV12-5
CDR3aa: CASGLDLNTEAFF
CDR3nt: TGTGCTAGTGGTCTGGACTTGAACACTGAAGCTTTCTTT

d_gene: .
j_gene: TRBJ2-4
abundance: few
v_gene: TRBV20-1
CDR3aa: CSASENLAKNIQYF
CDR3nt: TGCAGTGCTTCGGAGAACCTAGCCAAAAACATTCAGTACTTC

d_gene: .
j_gene: TRBJ1-5
abundance: .
v_gene: TRBV21-1
CDR3aa: CASSLRQGCQPQHF
CDR3nt: TGTGCCAGCAGCCTTCGACAGGGGTGTCAGCCCCAGCATTTT

d_gene: TRBD1
j_gene: TRBJ1-3
abundance: few
v_gene: TRBV5-1
CDR3aa: CASSWGQVGSGNTIYF
CDR3nt: TGCGCCAGCAGCTGGGGACAGGTCGGCTCTGGAAACACCATATATTTT

d_gene: .
j_gene: TRBJ2-3
abundance: .
v_gene: TRBV27
CDR3aa: CASMTRTLDTQYF
CDR3nt: TGTGCCAGCATGACTAGGACGTTGGATACGCAGTATTTT

d_gene: .
j_gene: TRBJ1-3
abundance: .
v_gene: TRBV7-9
CDR3aa: CASSQGAGERNTIYF
CDR3nt: TGTGCCAGCAGCCAAGGGGCAGGGGAGCGAAACACCATATATTTT

d_gene: .
j_gene: TRBJ1-1
abundance: few
v_gene: TRBV6-2/TRBV6-3
CDR3aa: CASSPDGSYTEAFF
CDR3nt: TGTGCCAGCAGTCCGGACGGCTCATACACTGAAGCTTTCTTT

d_gene: TRBD2
j_gene: TRBJ2-2
abundance: .
v_gene: TRBV28
CDR3aa: CASSLHGGGSTGELFF
CDR3nt: TGTGCCAGCAGCCTCCACGGCGGGGGAAGCACCGGGGAGCTGTTTTTT

d_gene: .
j_gene: TRBJ2-7
abundance: few
v_gene: TRBV19
CDR3aa: CASSSELVSYEQYF
CDR3nt: TGTGCCAGTAGTAGTGAACTTGTCTCCTACGAGCAGTACTTC

d_gene: TRBD1
j_gene: TRBJ1-1
abundance: few
v_gene: TRBV5-1
CDR3aa: CASRPATGPSTEAFF
CDR3nt: TGCGCCAGCAGGCCGGCGACAGGGCCAAGCACTGAAGCTTTCTTT

d_gene: .
j_gene: TRBJ1-2
abundance: many
v_gene: TRBV7-2
CDR3aa: CASSLAMGARGYTF
CDR3nt: TGTGCCAGCAGCTTAGCGATGGGGGCGCGAGGCTACACCTTC

d_gene: TRBD2
j_gene: TRBJ2-1
abundance: few
v_gene: TRBV20-1
CDR3aa: CSANPLEAGGRNEQFF
CDR3nt: TGCAGTGCTAACCCCCTTGAAGCGGGGGGGCGAAATGAGCAGTTCTTC

d_gene: TRBD1
j_gene: TRBJ2-1
abundance: .
v_gene: TRBV7-7
CDR3aa: CASSLLQGTPGEQFF
CDR3nt: TGTGCTAGCAGCTTACTACAGGGGACCCCCGGTGAGCAGTTCTTC

d_gene: TRBD2
j_gene: TRBJ2-5
abundance: .
v_gene: TRBV7-2
CDR3aa: CASSPRLAGRPQETQYF
CDR3nt: TGTGCCAGCAGCCCCCGACTAGCGGGGCGACCGCAAGAGACCCAGTACTTC

d_gene: .
j_gene: TRBJ1-1
abundance: few
v_gene: TRBV6-2/TRBV6-3
CDR3aa: CASSSHQGNTEAFF
CDR3nt: TGTGCCAGCAGTTCCCATCAAGGGAACACTGAAGCTTTCTTT

d_gene: .
j_gene: TRBJ2-1
abundance: many
v_gene: TRBV29-1
CDR3aa: CSVAFSYNEQFF
CDR3nt: TGCAGCGTGGCATTCTCCTACAATGAGCAGTTCTTC

d_gene: TRBD1
j_gene: TRBJ2-2
abundance: few
v_gene: TRBV5-1
CDR3aa: CASSRRTGTGELFF
CDR3nt: TGCGCCAGCAGCAGGCGGACAGGTACCGGGGAGCTGTTTTTT

d_gene: TRBD2
j_gene: TRBJ2-3
abundance: .
v_gene: TRBV9
CDR3aa: CASSFLRPGTTLPDTQYF
CDR3nt: TGTGCCAGCAGCTTCCTCCGCCCAGGGACTACCCTTCCAGATACGCAGTATTTT

d_gene: .
j_gene: TRBJ2-6
abundance: .
v_gene: TRBV18
CDR3aa: CASSPSGQRISGANVLTF
CDR3nt: TGTGCCAGCTCACCATCGGGACAACGGATCTCTGGGGCCAACGTCCTGACTTTC

d_gene: .
j_gene: TRBJ1-5
abundance: .
v_gene: TRBV5-1
CDR3aa: CASSLVVINQPQHF
CDR3nt: TGCGCCAGCAGCTTGGTGGTTATCAATCAGCCCCAGCATTTT

d_gene: .
j_gene: TRBJ2-3
abundance: .
v_gene: TRBV24-1
CDR3aa: CATSDRGRGSTDTQYF
CDR3nt: TGTGCCACCAGTGATCGAGGGAGGGGGAGCACAGATACGCAGTATTTT

d_gene: TRBD1
j_gene: TRBJ1-1
abundance: .
v_gene: TRBV20-1
CDR3aa: CSARPQGGDWYGAFF
CDR3nt: TGCAGTGCTAGGCCCCAGGGGGGGGATTGGTATGGAGCTTTCTTT

d_gene: .
j_gene: TRBJ1-3
abundance: few
v_gene: TRBV20-1
CDR3aa: CSARLPSGNTIYF
CDR3nt: TGCAGTGCTAGGCTGCCCTCTGGAAACACCATATATTTT

d_gene: .
j_gene: TRBJ2-6
abundance: few
v_gene: TRBV27
CDR3aa: CASSPLTGFLAGANVLTF
CDR3nt: TGTGCCAGCAGTCCTCTAACAGGGTTCCTGGCTGGGGCCAACGTCCTGACTTTC

d_gene: .
j_gene: TRBJ2-3
abundance: few
v_gene: TRBV24-1
CDR3aa: CATSDFSRQSTDTQYF
CDR3nt: TGTGCCACCAGTGATTTCTCCAGACAGAGCACAGATACGCAGTATTTT

d_gene: TRBD1
j_gene: TRBJ1-1
abundance: .
v_gene: TRBV7-9
CDR3aa: CASSHRGVSDTEAFF
CDR3nt: TGTGCCAGCAGCCACAGGGGTGTGTCGGACACTGAAGCTTTCTTT

d_gene: .
j_gene: TRBJ2-1
abundance: few
v_gene: TRBV14
CDR3aa: CASSPQYNEQFF
CDR3nt: TGTGCCAGCAGCCCCCAGTACAATGAGCAGTTCTTC

d_gene: .
j_gene: TRBJ2-4
abundance: .
v_gene: TRBV18
CDR3aa: CASSPLDGKNIQYF
CDR3nt: TGTGCCAGCTCACCACTCGACGGGAAAAACATTCAGTACTTC

d_gene: .
j_gene: TRBJ1-2
abundance: few
v_gene: TRBV3-1
CDR3aa: CASSPQWTAHYGYTF
CDR3nt: TGTGCCAGCAGCCCCCAATGGACCGCTCACTATGGCTACACCTTC

d_gene: .
j_gene: TRBJ1-5
abundance: few
v_gene: TRBV2
CDR3aa: CASSESAPDQPQNF
CDR3nt: TGTGCCAGCAGTGAATCGGCGCCGGATCAGCCCCAGAATTTT

d_gene: .
j_gene: TRBJ2-2
abundance: few
v_gene: TRBV18
CDR3aa: CASSPPSRGYNTGELFF
CDR3nt: TGTGCCAGCTCACCACCGTCCAGGGGCTATAACACCGGGGAGCTGTTTTTT

d_gene: .
j_gene: TRBJ1-1
abundance: .
v_gene: TRBV19
CDR3aa: CASVPRWVGNTEAFF
CDR3nt: TGTGCCAGTGTCCCGAGGTGGGTAGGGAACACTGAAGCTTTCTTT

d_gene: TRBD2
j_gene: TRBJ2-3
abundance: few
v_gene: TRBV5-1
CDR3aa: CASSSGLAGLDTQYF
CDR3nt: TGCGCCAGCAGCTCGGGACTAGCGGGACTAGATACGCAGTATTTT

d_gene: TRBD2
j_gene: TRBJ2-3
abundance: .
v_gene: TRBV7-9
CDR3aa: CASSPPSGGYTDTQYF
CDR3nt: TGTGCCAGCAGCCCCCCCAGCGGGGGGTACACAGATACGCAGTATTTT

d_gene: TRBD2
j_gene: TRBJ2-3
abundance: .
v_gene: TRBV7-6
CDR3aa: CASSIPSGGPTDTQYF
CDR3nt: TGTGCCAGCAGCATCCCTAGCGGGGGGCCAACAGATACGCAGTATTTT

d_gene: .
j_gene: TRBJ2-7
abundance: few
v_gene: TRBV19
CDR3aa: CASKDVSVTSSYEQYF
CDR3nt: TGTGCCAGTAAGGACGTATCAGTGACGAGCTCCTACGAGCAGTACTTC

d_gene: .
j_gene: TRBJ2-3
abundance: once
v_gene: TRBV6-4
CDR3aa: CASSEEDWADTQYF
CDR3nt: TGTGCCAGCAGTGAAGAGGATTGGGCAGATACGCAGTATTTT

d_gene: TRBD1
j_gene: TRBJ2-5
abundance: few
v_gene: TRBV5-6
CDR3aa: CASSPGQGMTQYF
CDR3nt: TGTGCCAGCAGCCCCGGACAGGGAATGACCCAGTACTTC

d_gene: TRBD1
j_gene: TRBJ1-6
abundance: few
v_gene: TRBV12-3/TRBV12-4
CDR3aa: CASSSDRGSDNSPLHF
CDR3nt: TGTGCCAGCAGCTCCGACAGGGGATCAGATAATTCACCCCTCCACTTT

d_gene: .
j_gene: TRBJ2-3
abundance: few
v_gene: TRBV12-3/TRBV12-4
CDR3aa: CANRRHTSQRADTQYF
CDR3nt: TGTGCCAACAGGAGACACACGTCCCAAAGGGCAGATACGCAGTATTTT

d_gene: .
j_gene: TRBJ1-5
abundance: .
v_gene: TRBV19
CDR3aa: CASSTPWGKMGQPQHF
CDR3nt: TGTGCCAGTAGCACCCCTTGGGGTAAAATGGGGCAGCCCCAGCATTTT

d_gene: TRBD2
j_gene: TRBJ2-2
abundance: .
v_gene: TRBV6-5
CDR3aa: CASSYSSGGSGELFF
CDR3nt: TGTGCCAGCAGTTACTCTAGCGGGGGGTCCGGGGAGCTGTTTTTT

d_gene: .
j_gene: TRBJ2-3
abundance: .
v_gene: TRBV20-1
CDR3aa: CSARPQNTDTQYF
CDR3nt: TGCAGTGCTAGACCCCAAAACACAGATACGCAGTATTTT

d_gene: TRBD2
j_gene: TRBJ2-5
abundance: .
v_gene: TRBV10-3
CDR3aa: CAISPGGGRETQYF
CDR3nt: TGTGCCATCAGCCCCGGGGGGGGCAGGGAGACCCAGTACTTC

d_gene: .
j_gene: TRBJ2-5
abundance: once
v_gene: TRBV18
CDR3aa: CASSPLEGSAQYF
CDR3nt: TGTGCCAGCTCACCACTGGAGGGCTCGGCCCAGTACTTC

d_gene: TRBD1
j_gene: TRBJ2-2
abundance: few
v_gene: TRBV12-3/TRBV12-4
CDR3aa: CASSLAGTVNTGELFF
CDR3nt: TGTGCCAGCAGTTTGGCCGGGACAGTGAACACCGGGGAGCTGTTTTTT